This TCR beta chain was profiled in a study of blood T cell repertoires in COVID-19. Per the original data handling: Amplification with reference gene primers provided the estimates of nucleated cell counts. Data came from immunoSEQ multiplex PCR; TCRdb stores just in-frame clones and leaves some out. That table is the source of V, J and clone size, and D and trimming were worked out from the DNA. The table has around 100,000 clones, around 82% seen once. The sequencing input was peripheral blood. This sequence was found in a man between 60 and 75 years old with acute or convalescent COVID-19.

Here the CDR3 DNA reads TGTGCCAGCACCACAGAAACCTACGAGCAGTACTTC. Translating it yields CASTTETYEQYF. This chain uses TRBV28 with TRBJ2-7, with D uncertain. Germline CDR1 reads MDHEN; CDR2 reads SYDVKM. The CDR3 totals 12 residues. The V end was cut by 7 bases, the J end by 2 bases, with 9 bases between.